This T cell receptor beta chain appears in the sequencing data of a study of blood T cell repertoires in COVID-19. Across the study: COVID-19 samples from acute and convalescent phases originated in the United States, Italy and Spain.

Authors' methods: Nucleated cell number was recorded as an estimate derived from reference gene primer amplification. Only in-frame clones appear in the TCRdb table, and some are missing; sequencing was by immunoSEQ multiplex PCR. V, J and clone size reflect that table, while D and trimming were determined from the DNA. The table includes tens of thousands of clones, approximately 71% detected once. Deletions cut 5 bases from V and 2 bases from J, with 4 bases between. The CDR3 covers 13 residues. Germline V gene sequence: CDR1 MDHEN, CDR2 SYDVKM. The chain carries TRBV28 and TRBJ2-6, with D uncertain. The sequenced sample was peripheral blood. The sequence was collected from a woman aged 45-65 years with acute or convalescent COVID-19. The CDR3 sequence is CASSGAGANVLTF. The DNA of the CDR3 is TGTGCCAGCAGTGGAGCTGGGGCCAACGTCCTGACTTTC.